This T cell receptor beta chain was retrieved from a study of T cell responses to AZD1222 COVID-19 vaccine. Findings of the study overall: There were repertoire samples only from the period after the peak T cell response. An increase in Spike-specific TCR breadth and depth was observed after two AZD1222 doses.

With V trimmed by 0 bases and J by 0 bases, 6 bases remained unmatched. Germline V gene lookup returns CDR1 KGHSH and CDR2 LQKENI. This CDR3 contains 18 residues. Profiling relied on immunoSEQ multiplex PCR, and the TCRdb table lists in-frame clones only, not all of them. The sample lists 100,000 to 150,000 clones; roughly 91% were seen once. Second doses were pooled across both intervals (about 4 or about 12 weeks). Concerning this clone itself: Its specificity is unknown.

This receptor was obtained from an adult who received the AZD1222 COVID-19 vaccine. The sample in question was peripheral blood, obtained 28 days after the second AZD1222 dose. This chain links TRBV18 with TRBJ2-1; 9 nucleotides align to TRBD1. The DNA of the CDR3 is TGTGCCAGCTCACCACCTATGGGGACAGGGTTCTCCTACAATGAGCAGTTCTTC. This encodes CASSPPMGTGFSYNEQFF.